These 23 T cell receptor beta chains were sequenced from one sample in a study of identical twins listed by TCRdb under 2016. The library was built by means of 5' RACE. Sequencing used an Illumina HiSeq 2000. TCRdb reprocessed the public reads (quality trimming at Q25 with fastp, clone calling with MiXCR) and kept in-frame beta chains. All rows with the same CDR3 protein become a single entry with the most common DNA and genes. This sample gives about 660,000 distinct CDR3 sequences in total; 8.6% of them show up just once. The leading ten clones occupy approximately 0.94% of the sample. These same data were also listed under a study on yellow fever vaccine responses in identical twins.

The sample taken for sequencing was PBMCs. The receptors originated from a young woman in good health.

Many counts were recorded for this clonotype. In DNA, the CDR3 is TGTGCCAGCAGTGCCCGGACAGGGAACACTGAAGCTTTCTTT. This codes for CASSARTGNTEAFF. V is TRBV12-3 or TRBV12-4 and J is TRBJ1-1, with TRBD1 matching 7 bases. V gave up 5 bases and J gave up 1 base; unmatched junction bases: 4. The CDR3 is 14 residues long.

This clonotype was counted many times. The V call is TRBV5-1, the J call TRBJ2-1; 14 bases align to TRBD2. Trimming cost V 5 bases and J 6 bases; bases outside gene matches: 4. This CDR3 has 15 amino acids. Per germline, CDR1 SGHRS and CDR2 YFSETQ. The CDR3: CASSSGLAGANEQFF. The DNA of the CDR3 is TGCGCCAGCAGTTCGGGACTAGCGGGGGCCAATGAGCAGTTCTTC.

Many counts were recorded for this clonotype. A junction boundary mismatches the germline segment, possibly from a read error. The chain links TRBV20-1 to TRBJ2-1; possibly TRBD1 or TRBD2 for D (6 bases each). The CDR3 extends over 15 amino acids. From germline, CDR1 is DFQATT and CDR2 SNEGSKA (reference sequence). This chain's CDR3 is CIPEGGPSSYNEQFF. The CDR3 bases are TGTATCCCCGAGGGGGGCCCTAGCTCCTACAATGAGCAGTTCTTC.

The chain is built from TRBV20-1 and TRBJ2-7; 10 nucleotides align to TRBD1. The V segment lost 3 bases and the J segment 6 bases; nucleotides outside the gene matches: 5. Germline lookup yields CDR1 DFQATT and CDR2 SNEGSKA (reference sequence). CDR3 length equals 13 residues. The CDR3 DNA follows: TGCAGTGCTAGTAGGGACAGGGGTTTCGAGCAGTACTTC. Its protein product is CSASRDRGFEQYF.

The chain couples TRBV18 to TRBJ2-5; D tentatively reads TRBD1 or TRBD2 (5 bases each). CDR1 is KGHSH and CDR2 is LQKENI in the germline V gene. V gave up 2 bases and J gave up 4 bases, with 14 bases separating them. This CDR3 contains 15 residues. CDR3 sequence reads: CASSPYRDRGETQYF. CDR3 sequence (DNA): TGTGCCAGCTCACCATACCGGGACCGGGGAGAGACCCAGTACTTC.

This clonotype was seen ten or more times. This chain connects TRBV10-3 to TRBJ2-7; perhaps TRBD2 as D (6 bases). The CDR3 has 15 residues. Trimming took 0 bases from V and 3 from J, leaving 12 bases between them. CDR1 and CDR2 (germline): ENHRY, SYGVKD. This CDR3 is CAISESTSQSYEQYF. The CDR3, as DNA: TGTGCCATCAGTGAGTCGACTAGTCAAAGCTACGAGCAGTACTTC.

The rearrangement links TRBV7-2 to TRBJ1-2; 10 nucleotides match TRBD1. There are 15 residues in the CDR3. Germline lookup yields CDR1 SGHTA and CDR2 FQGNSA. Unmatched junction bases numbered 3, after V lost 2 bases and J lost 3 bases. CDR3: CASSLRTGGDYGYTF. The CDR3 nucleotides read TGTGCCAGCAGCTTACGGACAGGGGGAGACTATGGCTACACCTTC.

This chain uses TRBV3-1 with TRBJ1-6; no reliable D call. CDR1 and CDR2 (germline): LGHDT, YNNKEL (reference sequence). Trimming took 1 base from V and 4 from J, leaving 14 bases between them. This CDR3 contains 17 residues. The CDR3 here is CASSQAGEELYNSPLHF. Written as DNA, the CDR3 is TGTGCCAGCAGCCAAGCTGGGGAGGAGTTGTATAATTCACCCCTCCACTTT.

This clonotype has just a few counts. The J gene is TRBJ2-1, the V gene TRBV7-9, with 9 nucleotides matching TRBD2. Germline assignment: CDR1 SEHNR and CDR2 FQNEAQ (reference sequence). V dropped 3 bases and J dropped 6; count of bases not matched to a gene: 9. CDR3 size: 16 residues. The CDR3 spells CASSFLGSGRSNEQFF. The DNA of the CDR3 is TGTGCCAGCAGCTTTTTGGGTAGCGGGAGATCCAATGAGCAGTTCTTC.

The rearrangement links TRBV12-3 or TRBV12-4 to TRBJ2-4; TRBD2 aligns across 10 bases. Trimming took 0 bases from V and 8 from J; bases not matched to a gene: 7. The CDR3 is 16 residues long. In DNA, the CDR3 is TGTGCCAGCAGTTTAGCTGTAGCGGGGGGCCGGGACATTCAGTACTTC. Translating it yields CASSLAVAGGRDIQYF.

The genes are TRBV20-1 and TRBJ2-7; the match to TRBD2 covers 14 bases. The germline V gene has CDR1 DFQATT and CDR2 SNEGSKA (reference sequence). The trim removed 1 base at V and 4 bases at J, leaving 12 bases unmatched. The CDR3 length is 18 residues. CDR3 sequence (DNA): TGCAGTGCTAGAGGCGACCCGGGACTAGCGGGAGATTTTTACGAGCAGTACTTC. It codes for CSARGDPGLAGDFYEQYF.

The chain links TRBV7-9 to TRBJ2-7; TRBD1 matches 7 bases. Germline V gives CDR1 SEHNR, CDR2 FQNEAQ (reference sequence). CDR3 length: 14 residues. V lost 5 bases, J lost 2 bases, and 6 bases stayed unmatched. CDR3 residues: CASSHRDSPYEQYF. The CDR3 DNA sequence: TGTGCCAGCAGCCACCGGGACAGCCCCTACGAGCAGTACTTC. Full variable domain (missing parts from reference TRBV7-9 and TRBJ2-7): DTGVSQNPRHKITKRGQNVTFRCDPISEHNRLYWYRQTLGQGPEFLTYFQNEAQLEKSRLLSDRFSAERPKGSFSTLEIQRTEQGDSAMYLCASSHRDSPYEQYFGPGTRLTVT.

This clonotype was seen only a few times. The rearrangement links TRBV5-1 to TRBJ1-2; TRBD1 agrees at 7 bases. Per the germline V gene, CDR1 is SGHRS and CDR2 is YFSETQ. V shed 4 bases and J 8 bases; nucleotides not matched to a gene: 8. CDR3 length equals 13 residues. CDR3 amino acids: CASSTGTVGGYTF. Here the CDR3 DNA reads TGCGCCAGCAGCACCGGGACAGTGGGGGGCTACACCTTC.

This clonotype was observed a handful of times. This chain connects TRBV28 to TRBJ2-7; 11 positions match TRBD2. The germline V gene encodes CDR1 MDHEN and CDR2 SYDVKM. The CDR3 has 13 amino acids. Germline trimming cut 8 bases from V and 2 bases from J; bases unmatched to any gene: 2. The CDR3 protein is CASGTSGAYEQYF. In DNA, the CDR3 is TGTGCCAGCGGGACTAGCGGCGCCTACGAGCAGTACTTC.

This clonotype has only a few counts. The chain combines TRBV2 with TRBJ2-3; no clear D. Germline lookup yields CDR1 SNHLY and CDR2 FYNNEI. V lost 3 bases, J lost 0 bases, and 13 bases lay in between. The CDR3 runs to 16 residues. The CDR3 sequence: CASSDLTTTSTDTQYF. The DNA of the CDR3 is TGTGCCAGCAGTGATTTGACGACAACTAGCACAGATACGCAGTATTTT.

The chain links TRBV10-3 to TRBJ2-7, with TRBD1 matching 9 bases. Germline V gene data show CDR1 as ENHRY and CDR2 as SYGVKD. The ends lost 2 bases at V and 2 bases at J; junction bases unmatched: 7. The CDR3 length is 16 residues. As DNA, the CDR3 is TGTGCCATCAGTGAGGCGGGACAGGGAGACCCCTACGAGCAGTACTTC. Amino acids: CAISEAGQGDPYEQYF.

The chain carries TRBV20-1 and TRBJ2-7; 8 positions agree with TRBD2. V trimming: 6 bases; J trimming: 4 bases; junction bases outside the gene matches: 14. This CDR3 contains 15 residues. In germline, CDR1 is DFQATT, CDR2 SNEGSKA (reference sequence). The CDR3 bases are TGCAGTGCCCGCATGCCGCTAGCGGGCCGGTACGAGCAGTACTTC. Its protein product is CSARMPLAGRYEQYF.

This clonotype was counted only a few times. The rearrangement joins TRBV12-3 or TRBV12-4 to TRBJ2-5, with D possibly matching TRBD1 (6 bases). V was clipped by 4 bases and J by 5 bases, with 17 bases between them. The CDR3 is 15 residues long. The CDR3 protein is CASSSEGDLRETQYF. For the CDR3, the DNA is TGTGCCAGCAGTTCCGAGGGGGACCTAAGGGAGACCCAGTACTTC.

This clonotype occurred many times. J is TRBJ2-7 and V is TRBV29-1, with 8 bases matching TRBD1. With 1 base clipped from V and 4 bases from J, the junction kept 6 bases outside the gene matches. CDR1 is SQVTM and CDR2 is ANQGSEA in the germline V gene. The CDR3 is made up of 14 amino acids. This CDR3 reads CSVEGQGPTYEQYF. CDR3 nucleotide sequence: TGCAGCGTTGAAGGACAGGGGCCCACATACGAGCAGTACTTC.

This chain joins TRBV11-2 and TRBJ2-1; TRBD2 matches at 11 bases. V dropped 2 bases and J dropped 10; count of bases not matched to a gene: 7. CDR3 length equals 15 residues. The V gene's germline CDR1 is SGHAT and CDR2 FQNNGV. The CDR3 nucleotides are TGTGCCAGCAGCTTACAACTAGCGGGAGTAGCCGAGCAGTTCTTC. This codes for CASSLQLAGVAEQFF.

This clonotype was observed at least ten times. V usage is TRBV29-1 and J usage is TRBJ2-5; D remains unclear. Trimming left V 4 bases short and J 2 bases short, with 5 bases between. The CDR3 loop spans 11 amino acids. The germline CDR1 and CDR2 sequences are SQVTM and ANQGSEA. CDR3 loop: CSVVEQETQYF. CDR3 DNA: TGCAGCGTTGTGGAGCAAGAGACCCAGTACTTC. The whole variable domain, remainder taken from reference TRBV29-1 and TRBJ2-5, is SAVISQKPSRDICQRGTSLTIQCQVDSQVTMMFWYRQQPGQSLTLIATANQGSEATYESGFVIDKFPISRPNLTFSTLTVSNMSPEDSSIYLCSVVEQETQYFGPGTRLLVL.

This clonotype has more than one count but fewer than ten. V usage is TRBV29-1 and J usage is TRBJ2-7; 7 nucleotides agree with TRBD1. The CDR3 runs 14 residues. CDR1 is SQVTM and CDR2 is ANQGSEA in the germline V gene. With V trimmed by 8 bases and J by 5 bases, 15 bases remained unmatched. DNA for the CDR3: TGCAGCCCATCCTTCAGACAGGGTCACAACGAGCAGTACTTC. Amino acid sequence: CSPSFRQGHNEQYF.

This clonotype was seen repeatedly, ten times or more. The gene calls are TRBV7-2 and TRBJ2-2; possible D gene TRBD1, 6 bases. V dropped 5 bases and J dropped 2 bases, with 15 bases sitting between them. This CDR3 region has 16 residues. The germline V gene encodes CDR1 SGHTA and CDR2 FQGNSA. The CDR3 DNA follows: TGTGCCAGCAGCCAGGCCGGGACAACTAACACCGGGGAGCTGTTTTTT. It translates to CASSQAGTTNTGELFF.